This TCR beta chain was sequenced in a study of blood T cell repertoires in COVID-19. Across the study: COVID-19 samples collected from the United States, Italy and Spain covered acute and convalescent phases. From T cells, B-cell-depleted T cells, or PBMCs came the material, which was cDNA or gDNA.

In the original analysis: Amplifying reference gene primers gave estimates of nucleated cell counts. The method was immunoSEQ multiplex PCR; TCRdb's version includes in-frame clones alone and lacks a portion of them. From that table come the V and J calls and clone size; the DNA was used to work out D and trimming. The sample holds 170,000 or so clones, roughly 88% seen once. Participants, 18 to 89 years old, spanned approximately 26 US areas. The CDR3 sequence is 17 residues long. Germline CDR1 reads MRHNA; CDR2 reads SNTAGT. The trim removed 4 bases at V and 3 bases at J, leaving 13 bases unmatched.

The receptor was derived from a woman between 50 and 59 years old who had recovered from COVID-19. The V gene is TRBV6-4, the J gene TRBJ2-3; 7 nucleotides align to TRBD1. The sample consisted of PBMCs or T cells enriched from blood (not recorded which). CDR3 loop: CASSAPTGKGPTDTQYF. The CDR3 region has the DNA TGTGCCAGCAGTGCCCCGACAGGGAAGGGCCCGACAGATACGCAGTATTTT.